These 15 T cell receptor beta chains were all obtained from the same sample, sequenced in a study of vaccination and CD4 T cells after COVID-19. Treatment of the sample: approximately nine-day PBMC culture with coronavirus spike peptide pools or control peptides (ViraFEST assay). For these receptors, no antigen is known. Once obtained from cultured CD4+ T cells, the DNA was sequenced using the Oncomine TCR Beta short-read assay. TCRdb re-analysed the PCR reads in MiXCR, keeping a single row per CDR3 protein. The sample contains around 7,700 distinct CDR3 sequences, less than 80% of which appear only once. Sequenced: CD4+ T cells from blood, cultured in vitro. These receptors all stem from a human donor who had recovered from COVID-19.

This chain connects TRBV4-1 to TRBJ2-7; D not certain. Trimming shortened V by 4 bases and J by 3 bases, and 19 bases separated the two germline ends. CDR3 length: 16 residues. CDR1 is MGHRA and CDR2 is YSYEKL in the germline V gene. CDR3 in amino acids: CASSPSSRNPFYEQYF. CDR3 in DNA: TGCGCCAGCAGCCCGTCGAGCAGAAACCCCTTCTACGAGCAGTACTTC.

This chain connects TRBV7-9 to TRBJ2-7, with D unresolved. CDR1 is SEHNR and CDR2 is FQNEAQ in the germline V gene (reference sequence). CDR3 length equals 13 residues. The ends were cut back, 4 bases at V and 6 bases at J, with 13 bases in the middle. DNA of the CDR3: TGTGCCAGCAGCTCGATAGGCGGCGGCGAGCAGTACTTC. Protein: CASSSIGGGEQYF.

The CDR3 spells CASSKGRGRAINEQYF. In DNA form, the CDR3 reads TGTGCCAGCAGCAAAGGCAGGGGGCGTGCGATAAACGAGCAGTACTTC. The chain uses TRBV21-1 and TRBJ2-7; the table gives TRBD1 as D, unverified against the DNA. TRBV21-1 is assigned pseudogene status. The CDR3 loop spans 16 amino acids.

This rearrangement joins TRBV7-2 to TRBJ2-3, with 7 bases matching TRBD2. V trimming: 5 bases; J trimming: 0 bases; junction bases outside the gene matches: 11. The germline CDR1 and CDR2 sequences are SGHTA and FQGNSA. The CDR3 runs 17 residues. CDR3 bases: TGTGCCAGCAGCCCGGGGGGAGCGGCAAGAAGCACAGATACGCAGTATTTT. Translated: CASSPGGAARSTDTQYF.

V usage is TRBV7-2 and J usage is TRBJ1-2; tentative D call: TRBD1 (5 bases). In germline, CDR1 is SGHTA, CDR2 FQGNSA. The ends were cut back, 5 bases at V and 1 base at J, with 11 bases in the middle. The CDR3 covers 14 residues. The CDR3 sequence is CASSPVGGNYGYTF. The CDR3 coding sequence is TGTGCCAGCAGCCCGGTCGGGGGTAACTATGGCTACACCTTC.

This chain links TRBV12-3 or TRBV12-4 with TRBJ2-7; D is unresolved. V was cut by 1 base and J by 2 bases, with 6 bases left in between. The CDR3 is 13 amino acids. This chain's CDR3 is CASSLGQPYEQYF. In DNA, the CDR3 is TGTGCCAGCAGTTTAGGGCAGCCCTACGAGCAGTACTTC.

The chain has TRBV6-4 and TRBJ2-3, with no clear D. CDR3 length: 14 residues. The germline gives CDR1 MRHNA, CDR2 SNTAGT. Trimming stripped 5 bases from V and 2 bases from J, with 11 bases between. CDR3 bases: TGTGCCAGCAGTCCCGGGTTTAACACAGATACGCAGTATTTT. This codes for CASSPGFNTDTQYF.

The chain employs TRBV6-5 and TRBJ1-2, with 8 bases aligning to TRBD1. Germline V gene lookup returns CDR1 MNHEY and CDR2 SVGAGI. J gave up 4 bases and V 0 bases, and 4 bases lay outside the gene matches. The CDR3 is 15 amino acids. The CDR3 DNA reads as TGTGCCAGCAGTTACTCCCAGGGGGCGCTCTATGGCTACACCTTC. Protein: CASSYSQGALYGYTF.

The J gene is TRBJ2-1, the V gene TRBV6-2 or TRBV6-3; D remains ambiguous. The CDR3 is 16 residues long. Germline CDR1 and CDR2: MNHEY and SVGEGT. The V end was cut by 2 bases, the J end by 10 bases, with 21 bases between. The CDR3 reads CASSYGRANLRIEQFF. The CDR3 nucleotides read TGTGCCAGCAGTTACGGTAGGGCCAACTTACGAATCGAGCAGTTCTTC.

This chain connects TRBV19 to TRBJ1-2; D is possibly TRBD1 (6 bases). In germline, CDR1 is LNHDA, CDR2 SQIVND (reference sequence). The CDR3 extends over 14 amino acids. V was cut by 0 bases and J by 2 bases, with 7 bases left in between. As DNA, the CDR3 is TGTGCCAGTAGTATAGACACAGGGAACTATGGCTACACCTTC. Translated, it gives CASSIDTGNYGYTF.

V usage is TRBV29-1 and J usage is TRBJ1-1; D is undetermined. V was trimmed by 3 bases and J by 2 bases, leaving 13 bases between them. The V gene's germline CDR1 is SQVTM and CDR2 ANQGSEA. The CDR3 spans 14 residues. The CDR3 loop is CSVDHPSLNTEAFF. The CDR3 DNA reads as TGCAGCGTTGATCATCCCTCATTAAACACTGAAGCTTTCTTT.

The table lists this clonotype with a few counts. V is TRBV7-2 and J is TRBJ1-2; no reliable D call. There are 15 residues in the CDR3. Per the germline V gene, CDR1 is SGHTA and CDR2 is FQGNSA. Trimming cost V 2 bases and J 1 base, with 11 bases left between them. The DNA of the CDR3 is TGTGCCAGCAGCTTACGTCAGGCCTATAACTATGGCTACACCTTC. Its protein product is CASSLRQAYNYGYTF. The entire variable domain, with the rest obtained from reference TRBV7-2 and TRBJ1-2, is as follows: GAGVSQSPSNKVTEKGKDVELRCDPISGHTALYWYRQSLGQGLEFLIYFQGNSAPDKSGLPSDRFSAERTGGSVSTLTIQRTQQEDSAVYLCASSLRQAYNYGYTFGSGTRLTVV.

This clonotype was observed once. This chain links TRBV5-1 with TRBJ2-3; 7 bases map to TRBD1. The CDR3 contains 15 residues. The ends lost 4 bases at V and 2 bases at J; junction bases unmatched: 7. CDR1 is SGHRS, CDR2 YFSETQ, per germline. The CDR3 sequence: CASSTQGVATDTQYF. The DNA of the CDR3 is TGCGCCAGCAGCACCCAGGGGGTGGCCACAGATACGCAGTATTTT.

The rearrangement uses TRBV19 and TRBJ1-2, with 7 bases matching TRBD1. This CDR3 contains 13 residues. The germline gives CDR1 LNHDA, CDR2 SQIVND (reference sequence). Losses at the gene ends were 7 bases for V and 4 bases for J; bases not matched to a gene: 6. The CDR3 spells CASTRTGSYGYTF. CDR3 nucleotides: TGTGCCAGTACTCGGACAGGCTCCTATGGCTACACCTTC.

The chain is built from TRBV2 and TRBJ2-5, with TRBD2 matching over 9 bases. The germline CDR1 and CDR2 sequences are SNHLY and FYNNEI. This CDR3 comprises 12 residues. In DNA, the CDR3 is TGTGCGAGCCGGCGGGGGGGTTGGACCCAGTACTTC. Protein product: CASRRGGWTQYF.